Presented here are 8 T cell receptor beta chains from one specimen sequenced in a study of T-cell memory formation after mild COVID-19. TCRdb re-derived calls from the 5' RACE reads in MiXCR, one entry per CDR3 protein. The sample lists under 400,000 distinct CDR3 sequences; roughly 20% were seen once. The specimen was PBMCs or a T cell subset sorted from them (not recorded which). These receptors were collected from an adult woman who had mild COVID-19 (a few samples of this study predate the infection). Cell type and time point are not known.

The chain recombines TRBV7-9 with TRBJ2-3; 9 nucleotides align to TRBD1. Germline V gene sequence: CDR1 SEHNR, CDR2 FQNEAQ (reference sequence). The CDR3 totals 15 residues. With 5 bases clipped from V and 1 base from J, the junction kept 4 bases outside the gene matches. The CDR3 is CASSDRTGGTDTQYF. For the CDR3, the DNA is TGTGCCAGCAGCGACAGGACAGGGGGCACAGATACGCAGTATTTT. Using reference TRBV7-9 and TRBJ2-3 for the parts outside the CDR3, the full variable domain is DTGVSQNPRHKITKRGQNVTFRCDPISEHNRLYWYRQTLGQGPEFLTYFQNEAQLEKSRLLSDRFSAERPKGSFSTLEIQRTEQGDSAMYLCASSDRTGGTDTQYFGPGTRLTVL.

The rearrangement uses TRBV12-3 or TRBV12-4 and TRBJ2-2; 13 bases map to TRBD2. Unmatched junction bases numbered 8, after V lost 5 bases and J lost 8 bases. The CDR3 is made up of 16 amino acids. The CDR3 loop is CASSIGLAGVSGELFF. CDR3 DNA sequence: TGTGCCAGCAGTATCGGACTAGCGGGGGTGTCAGGGGAGCTGTTTTTT.

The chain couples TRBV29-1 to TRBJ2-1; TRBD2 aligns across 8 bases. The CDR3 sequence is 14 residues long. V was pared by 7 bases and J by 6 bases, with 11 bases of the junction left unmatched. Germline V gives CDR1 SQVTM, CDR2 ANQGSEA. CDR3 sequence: CSAYHGTRINEQFF. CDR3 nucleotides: TGCAGCGCCTACCACGGGACTAGGATCAATGAGCAGTTCTTC.

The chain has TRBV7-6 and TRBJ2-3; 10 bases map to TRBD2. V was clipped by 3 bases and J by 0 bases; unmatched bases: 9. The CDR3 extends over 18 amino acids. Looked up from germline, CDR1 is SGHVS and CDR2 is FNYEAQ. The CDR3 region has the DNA TGTGCCAGCAGCTTCTCCATTCTAGCGGGAGAGAGCACAGATACGCAGTATTTT. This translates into CASSFSILAGESTDTQYF.

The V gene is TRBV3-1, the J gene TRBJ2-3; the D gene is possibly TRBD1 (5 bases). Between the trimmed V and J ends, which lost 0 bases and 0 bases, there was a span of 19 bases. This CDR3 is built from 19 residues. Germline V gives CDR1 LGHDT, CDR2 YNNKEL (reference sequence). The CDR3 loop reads CASSQDRRKTGTSTDTQYF. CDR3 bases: TGTGCCAGCAGCCAAGATCGACGAAAAACAGGCACCAGCACAGATACGCAGTATTTT.

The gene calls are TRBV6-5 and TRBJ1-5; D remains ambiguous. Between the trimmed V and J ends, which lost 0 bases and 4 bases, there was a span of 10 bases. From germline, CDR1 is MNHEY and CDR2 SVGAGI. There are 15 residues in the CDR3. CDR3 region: CASSYSIVRNQPQHF. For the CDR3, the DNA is TGTGCCAGCAGTTACTCGATCGTAAGGAATCAGCCCCAGCATTTT.

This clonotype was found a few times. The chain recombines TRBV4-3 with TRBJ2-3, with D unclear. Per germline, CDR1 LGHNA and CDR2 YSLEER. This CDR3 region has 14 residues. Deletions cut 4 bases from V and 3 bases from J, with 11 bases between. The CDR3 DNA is TGCGCCAGCAGCCGCCGGAAGGGTACAGATACGCAGTATTTT. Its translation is CASSRRKGTDTQYF.

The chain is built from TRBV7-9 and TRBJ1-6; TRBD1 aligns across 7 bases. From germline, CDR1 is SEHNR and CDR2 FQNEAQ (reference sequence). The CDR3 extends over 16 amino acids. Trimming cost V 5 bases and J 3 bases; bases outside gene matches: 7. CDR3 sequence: CASSLLQGNYNSPLHF. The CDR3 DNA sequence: TGTGCCAGCAGCCTACTACAGGGGAACTATAATTCACCCCTCCACTTT.